This TCR beta chain was profiled in a study of CD8+ T cells in alopecia areata. Treatment noted: oral pan-JAK inhibitor, 5-10 mg twice daily. V lost 4 bases and J lost 4; bases outside the gene matches: 4. Germline V gene lookup returns CDR1 GTSNPN and CDR2 SVGIG (reference sequence). The length of the CDR3 is 14 residues. On this clone: Its antigen is still unknown.

After isolation, RNA underwent reverse transcription to generate cDNA as the sequencing template. TCRdb keeps only in-frame clones here, not all; method: immunoSEQ multiplex PCR. Of 130,000 or so clones listed, under 65% are singletons. Study-wide results and caveats: While patients received tofacitinib, many expanded lesional clones remained present in scalp and blood.

The receptor comes from a human donor with alopecia areata. V usage is TRBV30 and J usage is TRBJ1-5; TRBD1 agrees at 10 bases. The sample here was CD4+ T cells sorted from blood, taken at week 4, from a patient treated with tofacitinib. The CDR3 spells CAWTGTGANQPQHF. CDR3 DNA: TGTGCCTGGACCGGGACAGGGGCAAATCAGCCCCAGCATTTT.